Listed here are 24 T cell receptor beta chains from one sample, sequenced in a study of T cells in Graves' hyperthyroidism and ophthalmopathy. What was amplified from RNA transcripts were TCR beta CDR3 regions. RT-PCR in the first round (using the HTBI primer set) targeted the TCR CDR3. MiXCR, run by TCRdb on the multiplex PCR reads, gives a single entry per CDR3 protein. The sample consists of about 350,000 distinct CDR3 sequences, approximately 15% of them appearing once. Material for sequencing was blood. These receptors originate from a woman in her thirties with Graves' hyperthyroidism.

This clonotype was picked up a small number of times. The chain couples TRBV28 to TRBJ2-7; 11 nucleotides agree with TRBD2. CDR3 length: 18 residues. After removal of 3 bases from V and 1 base from J, the junction contained 11 bases not matched to a gene. Germline CDR1 and CDR2: MDHEN and SYDVKM. CDR3 in DNA: TGTGCCAGCAGTTTTGTGGGGGGGACTAGCGGAGGATCCTACGAGCAGTACTTC. Translated: CASSFVGGTSGGSYEQYF.

This clonotype was recorded at least ten times. The rearrangement joins TRBV3-1 to TRBJ1-6; 7 bases align to TRBD1. CDR1 and CDR2 from the germline V gene are LGHDT and YNNKEL (reference sequence). V trimming: 4 bases; J trimming: 10 bases; junction bases outside the gene matches: 7. This CDR3 has 14 residues. CDR3 coding DNA: TGTGCCAGCAGCCTACGACAGGGCTCCTCACCCCTCCACTTT. This codes for CASSLRQGSSPLHF.

This chain links TRBV7-3 with TRBJ2-1; D is unresolved. The CDR3 length is 15 residues. The germline V and J ends were trimmed by 5 bases and 5 bases, with 16 bases remaining between them. Per the germline V gene, CDR1 is SGHTA and CDR2 is FQGTGA. The CDR3: CASSLRWRQNNEQFF. The CDR3 DNA sequence: TGTGCCAGCAGCCTCCGATGGCGGCAGAACAATGAGCAGTTCTTC.

This clonotype was seen many times. The rearrangement joins TRBV20-1 to TRBJ2-1; TRBD2 matches at 7 bases. The CDR3 is made up of 15 amino acids. CDR1 and CDR2 (germline): DFQATT, SNEGSKA (reference sequence). After removal of 6 bases from V and 6 bases from J, the junction contained 14 bases not matched to a gene. CDR3 protein: CSALRREGLGNEQFF. The CDR3 DNA is TGCAGTGCCCTACGGAGGGAGGGCCTCGGCAATGAGCAGTTCTTC.

The rearrangement uses TRBV18 and TRBJ2-7, with 9 bases identical to TRBD2. There are 15 residues in the CDR3. Germline V gives CDR1 KGHSH, CDR2 LQKENI. V was clipped by 3 bases and J by 4 bases; unmatched bases: 7. CDR3 protein: CASSPTTSGPYEQYF. CDR3 coding DNA: TGTGCCAGCTCACCGACGACTAGCGGTCCTTACGAGCAGTACTTC.

This chain links TRBV11-2 with TRBJ2-5; TRBD1 agrees at 7 bases. Germline CDR1 SGHAT, CDR2 FQNNGV. CDR3 length: 17 residues. Trimming at V came to 5 bases and at J to 5 bases, leaving 17 bases not matched to a gene. CDR3 nucleotide sequence: TGTGCCAGCAGCCCCGGGACAGCAAGTATAATCATGGAGACCCAGTACTTC. This encodes CASSPGTASIIMETQYF.

The V and J genes are TRBV7-9 and TRBJ2-2; tentatively, D is TRBD1 or TRBD2 (5 bases each). Trimming shortened V by 2 bases and J by 0 bases, and 10 bases separated the two germline ends. The CDR3 has 16 amino acids. Germline V CDR1 and CDR2: SEHNR, FQNEAQ (reference sequence). CDR3 region: CASSLWVGPNTGELFF. In nucleotides, the CDR3 is TGTGCCAGCAGCTTATGGGTGGGACCGAACACCGGGGAGCTGTTTTTT.

This clonotype was seen more than once but under ten times. This sequence joins TRBV7-9 and TRBJ2-5; D possibly corresponds to TRBD1 (5 bases). V lost 3 bases, J lost 10 bases, and 15 bases lay in between. This CDR3 comprises 13 residues. CDR1 and CDR2 (germline): SEHNR, FQNEAQ (reference sequence). DNA of the CDR3: TGTGCCAGCAGCTTCTCAGGGCCCAGAGACCAGTACTTC. This codes for CASSFSGPRDQYF.

This clonotype showed up many times. The chain recombines TRBV6-5 with TRBJ2-3; D is unresolved. The ends were cut back, 2 bases at V and 2 bases at J, with 8 bases in the middle. The CDR3 covers 14 residues. Looked up from germline, CDR1 is MNHEY and CDR2 is SVGAGI. The DNA for the CDR3 is TGTGCCAGCAGTTACAGCCCGATCACAGATACGCAGTATTTT. It is translated as CASSYSPITDTQYF.

This clonotype showed up many times. The chain joins TRBV11-2 to TRBJ2-3; D remains ambiguous. CDR3 size: 14 residues. Trimming pared 5 bases from V and 4 bases from J, leaving 13 bases between. CDR1 and CDR2 (germline): SGHAT, FQNNGV. The CDR3 nucleotides read TGTGCCAGCAGCACCTATATTCAAGCAGATACGCAGTATTTT. This sequence encodes CASSTYIQADTQYF. The variable domain in full, completed from reference TRBV11-2 and TRBJ2-3, reads EAGVAQSPRYKIIEKRQSVAFWCNPISGHATLYWYQQILGQGPKLLIQFQNNGVVDDSQLPKDRFSAERLKGVDSTLKIQPAKLEDSAVYLCASSTYIQADTQYFGPGTRLTVL.

V and J are TRBV30 and TRBJ2-4; D call uncertain. The CDR3 totals 15 residues. The germline gives CDR1 GTSNPN, CDR2 SVGIG (reference sequence). Trimming took 4 bases from V and 0 from J, leaving 13 bases between them. CDR3 in amino acids: CAWTRQGLAKNIQYF. In DNA, the CDR3 is TGTGCCTGGACCCGACAAGGCTTAGCCAAAAACATTCAGTACTTC.

This clonotype was counted between two and nine times. This chain joins TRBV19 and TRBJ1-5; D is unresolved. V lost 9 bases and J lost 3, with 12 bases in between. Germline CDR1 reads LNHDA; CDR2 reads SQIVND (reference sequence). The CDR3 is made up of 13 amino acids. The CDR3 here is CASNEAINQPQHF. The DNA of the CDR3 is TGTGCCAGCAACGAAGCCATCAATCAGCCCCAGCATTTT.

The chain couples TRBV14 to TRBJ2-1; unclear D gene. Per germline, CDR1 SGHDN and CDR2 FVKESK. This CDR3 contains 12 residues. V was clipped by 0 bases and J by 9 bases, with 6 bases between them. The CDR3 DNA reads TGTGCCAGCAGCCAAGATCGGGCTGAGCAGTTCTTC. Its translation: CASSQDRAEQFF.

This clonotype occurred many times. The CDR3 spells CSVGTGTLNTGELFF. The CDR3, as DNA: TGCAGCGTAGGGACAGGGACCTTGAACACCGGGGAGCTGTTTTTT. The chain couples TRBV29-1 to TRBJ2-2; 9 bases match TRBD1. Losses at the gene ends were 6 bases for V and 1 base for J; bases not matched to a gene: 6. CDR3 length: 15 amino acids. Germline loops: CDR1 SQVTM, CDR2 ANQGSEA.

This clonotype was seen a few times. The CDR3 protein is CASSQDQGFEQFF. For the CDR3, the DNA is TGCGCCAGCAGCCAAGACCAGGGATTTGAGCAGTTCTTC. The rearrangement joins TRBV4-1 to TRBJ2-1; perhaps TRBD1 as D (5 bases). The germline V gene encodes CDR1 MGHRA and CDR2 YSYEKL. The CDR3 covers 13 residues. V was trimmed by 0 bases and J by 9 bases, leaving 9 bases between them.

This clonotype occurred many times. The V call is TRBV28, the J call TRBJ2-7; 7 nucleotides align to TRBD1. The ends lost 8 bases at V and 4 bases at J; junction bases unmatched: 11. CDR1 is MDHEN and CDR2 is SYDVKM in the germline V gene. There are 14 residues in the CDR3. The CDR3 loop is CASQTGMGPYEQYF. CDR3 coding DNA: TGTGCCAGCCAGACAGGGATGGGGCCATACGAGCAGTACTTC.

Points on this clonotype: A read error may explain this, as a much larger clone is one base away. The gene calls are TRBV6-2 or TRBV6-3 and TRBJ2-7; D is perhaps TRBD1 (6 bases). Germline-derived CDR1 and CDR2 are MNHEY and SVGEGT. The V and J ends lost 5 bases and 6 bases respectively, with 20 bases between them. The CDR3 is 15 residues long. The CDR3 DNA reads as TGTGCCAGCAGTGTTGGACAGTCACGGCTCTGCGAGCAGTACTTC. Its translation is CASSVGQSRLCEQYF.

The table lists this clonotype with many counts. This chain links TRBV2 with TRBJ1-6; possibly TRBD1 for D (5 bases). The length of the CDR3 is 16 residues. Looked up from germline, CDR1 is SNHLY and CDR2 is FYNNEI. The V and J ends lost 8 bases and 1 base respectively, with 15 bases between them. CDR3 bases: TGTGCCAGCGCGGTAGGGGTCGGATCCTATAATTCACCCCTCCACTTT. It is translated as CASAVGVGSYNSPLHF.

This clonotype was found a few times. This chain joins TRBV24-1 and TRBJ2-1; 11 bases are a match to TRBD2. From germline, CDR1 is KGHDR and CDR2 SFDVKD. With 4 bases clipped from V and 8 bases from J, the junction kept 6 bases outside the gene matches. The CDR3 runs to 15 residues. DNA for the CDR3: TGTGCCACCAGTGAAAGACTAGCGGGAAGCCATGAGCAGTTCTTC. Translating it yields CATSERLAGSHEQFF.

This clonotype has a count of ten or more. This sequence joins TRBV29-1 and TRBJ1-1; 11 nucleotides line up with TRBD1. Looked up from germline, CDR1 is SQVTM and CDR2 is ANQGSEA. The CDR3 runs 13 residues. The junction had 7 bases not matched to a gene; V was cut back by 7 bases and J by 6 bases. Written as DNA, the CDR3 is TGCAGCGCGGGACAGGGGGAGGGAGCTGAAGCTTTCTTT. Translation: CSAGQGEGAEAFF.

The rearrangement links TRBV28 to TRBJ1-1; D not resolved. V lost 3 bases, J lost 8 bases, and 10 bases lay in between. Per germline, CDR1 MDHEN and CDR2 SYDVKM. The CDR3 contains 12 residues. CDR3: CASSFRTAEAFF. The CDR3 nucleotides are TGTGCCAGCAGTTTTCGCACAGCCGAAGCTTTCTTT.

There are many counts of this clonotype. The chain recombines TRBV28 with TRBJ1-1, with TRBD1 matching over 7 bases. This CDR3 comprises 15 residues. Trimming at V came to 2 bases and at J to 5 bases, leaving 8 bases not matched to a gene. Germline lookup yields CDR1 MDHEN and CDR2 SYDVKM. Here the CDR3 DNA reads TGTGCCAGCAGTTTAGCCGGAGCAGGGGGAACTGAAGCTTTCTTT. This gives the protein CASSLAGAGGTEAFF. Drawing the rest from reference TRBV28 and TRBJ1-1, the complete variable domain is DVKVTQSSRYLVKRTGEKVFLECVQDMDHENMFWYRQDPGLGLRLIYFSYDVKMKEKGDIPEGYSVSREKKERFSLILESASTNQTSMYLCASSLAGAGGTEAFFGQGTRLTVV.

This clonotype has ten or more counts. V gene TRBV6-1 combines with J gene TRBJ2-1, with 8 bases aligning to TRBD2. The CDR3 is 16 amino acids. The germline gives CDR1 MNHNS, CDR2 SASEGT. The ends lost 5 bases at V and 6 bases at J; junction bases unmatched: 12. The CDR3 DNA reads as TGTGCCAGCAGTCCCCTCCTTGGGACTAGTGGCAATGAGCAGTTCTTC. Translating gives CASSPLLGTSGNEQFF.

This clonotype was recorded a few times. The chain joins TRBV30 to TRBJ1-6, with 9 bases identical to TRBD1. Germline loops: CDR1 GTSNPN, CDR2 SVGIG (reference sequence). With 3 bases clipped from V and 10 bases from J, the junction kept 10 bases outside the gene matches. This CDR3 is 15 amino acids long. The CDR3 region has the DNA TGTGCCTGGAGCCGAGACAGGGGGTTCTACTCACCCCTCCACTTT. Its translation is CAWSRDRGFYSPLHF.